The rows below give T cell receptor beta chains drawn from one sample of a study of regulatory T cells in long-lasting Graves disease. TCRdb reprocessed the multiplex PCR reads with MiXCR, giving one entry per CDR3 protein. The profile shows approximately 400,000 distinct CDR3 sequences, 15% of them singletons. The same data also went into a second study, on T cells in Graves' hyperthyroidism and ophthalmopathy.

Source: peripheral blood mononuclear cells (PBMCs), taken at new diagnosis, from a patient treated with antithyroid drugs. Receptor source: a woman in her thirties with Graves disease. Each CDR3 is given with its conserved first and last residue. D genes are given only for firm matches. Clone size is stated in some rows and not others, as once, few, many or a class when expanded.

TRBV7-2	-	TRBJ2-2	TRBD2	CASSPPGLAGAAGELFF	TGTGCCAGCAGCCCTCCTGGACTAGCGGGAGCAGCCGGGGAGCTGTTTTTT
TRBV7-3	many	TRBJ2-3	-	CASSAEGSDTDTQYF	TGTGCCAGCAGCGCTGAGGGCTCAGACACAGATACGCAGTATTTT
TRBV20-1	-	TRBJ1-4	-	CSASPTGNEKLFF	TGCAGTGCTAGTCCCACAGGGAATGAAAAACTGTTTTTT
TRBV28	many	TRBJ2-7	TRBD1	CATDRVGSEQYF	TGTGCCACCGACAGGGTCGGTTCCGAGCAGTACTTC
TRBV7-3	many	TRBJ2-7	-	CASSLYVGGEQYF	TGTGCCAGCAGCTTATACGTGGGAGGCGAGCAGTACTTC
TRBV20-1	many	TRBJ2-7	TRBD2	CSASLTLAGGREQYF	TGCAGTGCTAGCCTAACACTAGCGGGAGGGAGGGAGCAGTACTTC
TRBV7-9	-	TRBJ1-2	-	CASSRTVYGYTF	TGTGCCAGCAGCCGGACAGTCTATGGCTACACCTTC
TRBV3-1	many	TRBJ1-2	-	CASSQGTPGGYTF	TGTGCCAGCAGCCAAGGGACACCGGGAGGCTACACCTTC
TRBV6-1	-	TRBJ1-6	-	CASSGPTRIVTNSPLHF	TGTGCCAGCAGTGGACCGACGAGGATAGTGACCAATTCACCCCTCCACTTT
TRBV4-1	many	TRBJ2-1	-	CASSHPSLSYNEQFF	TGCGCCAGCAGCCATCCAAGCCTCTCCTACAATGAGCAGTTCTTC
TRBV24-1	many	TRBJ2-2	TRBD1	CATSDYRGLLTGELFF	TGTGCCACCAGTGATTACAGGGGGCTCCTCACCGGGGAGCTGTTTTTT
TRBV12-3/TRBV12-4	-	TRBJ2-7	TRBD2	CASRPSGPIYEQYF	TGTGCCAGCAGGCCTAGCGGGCCTATTTACGAGCAGTACTTC
TRBV14	many	TRBJ2-1	-	CASSQLGEVRNEQFF	TGTGCCAGCAGCCAACTAGGGGAGGTCAGGAATGAGCAGTTCTTC
TRBV27	many	TRBJ2-3	TRBD2	CASSLSGTTTDTQYF	TGTGCCAGCAGTTTATCTGGGACTACCACAGATACGCAGTATTTT
TRBV10-1	many	TRBJ2-7	TRBD1	CASSGGQAYEQYF	TGCGCCAGCAGTGGTGGACAGGCCTACGAGCAGTACTTC
TRBV3-1	many	TRBJ1-4	-	CASSEGGSTNEKLFF	TGTGCCAGCAGCGAGGGGGGATCAACTAATGAAAAACTGTTTTTT
TRBV5-6	many	TRBJ2-1	-	CASSLVPHNEQFF	TGTGCCAGCAGCTTGGTACCCCACAATGAGCAGTTCTTC
TRBV2	many	TRBJ2-3	-	CASSEVSDTQYF	TGTGCCAGCAGTGAAGTATCAGATACGCAGTATTTT
TRBV7-9	few	TRBJ2-1	TRBD2	CASSSPGSGRVDEQFF	TGTGCCAGCAGTTCCCCCGGCAGCGGGAGGGTGGATGAGCAGTTCTTC
TRBV11-2	few	TRBJ2-4	TRBD2	CASSLGTSGILAKNIQYF	TGTGCCAGCAGCTTAGGCACTAGCGGTATCCTAGCCAAAAACATTCAGTACTTC
TRBV11-2	many	TRBJ2-5	-	CASSLDRGGAETQYF	TGTGCCAGCAGCTTAGATAGGGGAGGAGCGGAGACCCAGTACTTC
TRBV29-1	many	TRBJ2-5	TRBD2	CSVRGTSGLASETQYF	TGCAGCGTTCGTGGGACTAGCGGCCTGGCGAGCGAGACCCAGTACTTC